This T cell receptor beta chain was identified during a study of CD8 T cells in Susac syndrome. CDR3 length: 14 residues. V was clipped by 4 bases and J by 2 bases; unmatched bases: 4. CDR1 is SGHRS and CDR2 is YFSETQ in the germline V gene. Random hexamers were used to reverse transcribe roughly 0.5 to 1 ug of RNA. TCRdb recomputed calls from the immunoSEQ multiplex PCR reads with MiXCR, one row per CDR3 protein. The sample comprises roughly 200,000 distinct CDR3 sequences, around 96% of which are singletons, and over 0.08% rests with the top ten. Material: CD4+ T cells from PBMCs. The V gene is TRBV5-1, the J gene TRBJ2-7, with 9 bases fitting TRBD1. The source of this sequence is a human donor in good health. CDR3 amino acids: CASSAGTGTYEQYF. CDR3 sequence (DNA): TGCGCCAGCAGCGCCGGGACAGGGACCTACGAGCAGTACTTC.